This record looks at one TCR beta chain sequence and its context. Its antigen is as yet unknown. No conserved phenylalanine or tryptophan ends this CDR3, so it is likely a read error. The data belong to a study of tumor and adjacent non-tumor tissue in lung cancer. Turning to the study itself: The cohort had 12 adenocarcinoma, 2 squamous cell and 1 small cell patients. Around 4.5 million productive TCRbeta reads were obtained per sample on average. Findings and caveats of the study: Tumor repertoires had a smaller top 100 clone share than normal lung.

TCRbeta libraries were built with three rounds of nested PCR, modified from ARM-PCR. From the multiplex PCR reads, TCRdb called clonotypes with MiXCR, one entry per CDR3 protein. The sample holds some 51,000 distinct CDR3 sequences; roughly two thirds are singletons and the top ten take 30%. No cell sorting was done before RNA was extracted from the tissue. More than 3 cm separated this lung sample from the edge of the tumor. The specimen was distant non-tumor lung tissue. The source of this sequence is a woman between 70 and 85 years old with non-small cell lung cancer.

CDR3 nucleotides: TGTGCCAGCAGGGTAGAAGGGGGTATCCGGACTGAAGCTTTCTAT. As protein: CASRVEGGIRTEAFY. The V and J genes are TRBV13 and TRBJ1-1; possible D gene TRBD1, 6 bases. Between the trimmed V and J ends, which lost 6 bases and 5 bases, there was a span of 19 bases. CDR3 size: 15 residues. Germline values: CDR1 PRHDT, CDR2 FYEKMQ (reference sequence).